Each of the 23 T cell receptor beta chains below was sequenced from the same sample in a study of blood T cell repertoires in COVID-19. The data were produced by immunoSEQ multiplex PCR, yet TCRdb's version contains in-frame clones alone and is incomplete. The table shows approximately 240,000 clones, with approximately 90% occurring only once. Sequencing was done on a sample of peripheral blood. These receptors were obtained from a woman aged 18 to 35 who had recovered from COVID-19.

The V gene is TRBV9, the J gene TRBJ2-1; the match to TRBD2 covers 7 bases. Germline V gene data show CDR1 as SGDLS and CDR2 as YYNGEE. This CDR3 has 15 residues. Trimming at V came to 0 bases and at J to 8 bases, leaving 8 bases not matched to a gene. The CDR3 DNA reads as TGTGCCAGCAGCGTAGCGCCGCGGGAGAGCGATGAGCAGTTCTTC. Protein sequence: CASSVAPRESDEQFF.

This chain connects TRBV5-4 to TRBJ2-3, with 7 bases fitting TRBD1. The CDR3 length is 14 residues. Looked up from germline, CDR1 is SGHNT and CDR2 is YYREEE (reference sequence). With 2 bases clipped from V and 6 bases from J, the junction kept 6 bases outside the gene matches. CDR3 residues: CASSLTGVPDTQYF. DNA of the CDR3: TGTGCCAGCAGCTTAACAGGGGTGCCGGATACGCAGTATTTT.

The V call is TRBV19, the J call TRBJ2-2, with 10 bases identical to TRBD1. The CDR3 has 15 residues. Germline CDR1 LNHDA, CDR2 SQIVND (reference sequence). J lost 4 bases, V lost 7 bases, and 6 bases had no gene match. Here the CDR3 reads CASNNDRGPTGELFF. CDR3 nucleotides: TGTGCCAGTAATAATGACAGGGGGCCCACCGGGGAGCTGTTTTTT.

The chain recombines TRBV5-5 with TRBJ2-7, with 9 bases aligning to TRBD1. CDR3 length: 13 residues. The germline gives CDR1 SGHKS, CDR2 YYEKEE (reference sequence). With 4 bases clipped from V and 7 bases from J, the junction kept 6 bases outside the gene matches. The CDR3 loop reads CASSKTGGGEQYF. As DNA, the CDR3 is TGTGCCAGCAGCAAAACAGGGGGCGGTGAGCAGTACTTC.

This chain connects TRBV3-1 (or the pseudogene TRBV3-2) to TRBJ2-7; D is uncertain. The CDR3 loop spans 14 amino acids. Germline V gene data show CDR1 as LGHDT and CDR2 as YNNKEL (reference sequence). The V end lost 4 bases, the J end lost 2 bases, and 12 bases lay between the germline ends. The CDR3 is CASSPLVDPYEQYF. CDR3 in DNA: TGTGCCAGCAGCCCCCTAGTAGACCCCTACGAGCAGTACTTC.

This chain joins TRBV7-9 and TRBJ2-3; D gene uncertain. CDR1 is SEHNR, CDR2 FQNEAQ, per germline (reference sequence). Trimming shortened V by 7 bases and J by 6 bases, and 8 bases separated the two germline ends. CDR3 size: 11 residues. The chain's CDR3 is CASTLGDTQYF. The CDR3 nucleotides are TGTGCCAGCACCCTAGGTGATACGCAGTATTTT.

This chain joins TRBV4-3 and TRBJ1-2; D is undetermined. This CDR3 is built from 13 residues. V lost 3 bases, J lost 8 bases, and 13 bases lay in between. Per germline, CDR1 LGHNA and CDR2 YSLEER. The CDR3 DNA reads as TGCGCCAGCAGCCAGACGGGGAGTCTCGGCTACACCTTC. This translates into CASSQTGSLGYTF.

J is TRBJ2-7 and V is TRBV11-2, with D maybe TRBD1 (5 bases). Germline CDR1 is SGHAT and CDR2 is FQNNGV. The CDR3 has 13 residues. The V end was cut by 1 base, the J end by 5 bases, with 9 bases between. This CDR3 reads CASSLGRVNEQYF. For the CDR3, the DNA is TGTGCCAGCAGCTTAGGCAGGGTGAACGAGCAGTACTTC.

The genes are TRBV11-2 and TRBJ1-2; 9 bases are shared with TRBD1. V lost 0 bases, J lost 6 bases, and 8 bases stayed unmatched. Germline V gene sequence: CDR1 SGHAT, CDR2 FQNNGV. This CDR3 is 16 amino acids long. CDR3 loop: CASSLEISTGGDGYTF. CDR3 nucleotides: TGTGCCAGCAGCTTAGAGATCAGCACAGGGGGCGATGGCTACACCTTC.

J is TRBJ2-7 and V is TRBV19, with 9 nucleotides matching TRBD1. Germline assignment: CDR1 LNHDA and CDR2 SQIVND (reference sequence). J gave up 2 bases and V 5 bases, and 4 bases lay outside the gene matches. The CDR3 has 14 amino acids. CDR3 in DNA: TGTGCCAGTAGTCCGACAGGGGGAACCTACGAGCAGTACTTC. Protein: CASSPTGGTYEQYF.

This chain connects TRBV7-8 to TRBJ2-7; 10 bases agree with TRBD1. Trimming at V came to 5 bases and at J to 3 bases, leaving 13 bases not matched to a gene. The CDR3 is 17 residues long. CDR1 is SGHVS and CDR2 is FQNEAQ in the germline V gene. CDR3 amino acids: CASSAKLPGTGVYEQYF. CDR3 coding DNA: TGTGCCAGCAGCGCGAAATTACCCGGGACAGGGGTCTACGAGCAGTACTTC.

The chain joins TRBV19 to TRBJ2-1; D is uncertain. The V and J ends lost 7 bases and 1 base respectively, with 11 bases between them. Germline values: CDR1 LNHDA, CDR2 SQIVND (reference sequence). The CDR3 length is 14 residues. Here the CDR3 reads CASKTGVSYNEQFF. CDR3 in DNA: TGTGCCAGTAAGACGGGTGTTTCCTACAATGAGCAGTTCTTC.

The chain uses TRBV2 and TRBJ1-4; no reliable D call. CDR1 and CDR2 (germline): SNHLY, FYNNEI. The CDR3 totals 14 residues. The V end was cut by 6 bases, the J end by 2 bases, with 10 bases between. This chain's CDR3 is CASRAGVTNEKLFF. The DNA of the CDR3 is TGTGCCAGCAGGGCGGGAGTTACTAATGAAAAACTGTTTTTT.

This clone was found once. This chain uses TRBV30 with TRBJ1-4; 9 bases are a match to TRBD1. CDR1 and CDR2 (germline): GTSNPN, SVGIG (reference sequence). The CDR3 contains 14 residues. Germline trimming cut 3 bases from V and 8 bases from J; bases unmatched to any gene: 7. The CDR3 DNA reads TGTGCCTGGAGCGCGACAGGGGGTAGCGAAAAACTGTTTTTT. This translates into CAWSATGGSEKLFF.

The chain employs TRBV2 and TRBJ2-7, with D possibly matching TRBD2 (7 bases). This CDR3 spans 15 amino acids. V lost 7 bases to trimming and J lost 4 bases, with 20 bases between them. Germline-derived CDR1 and CDR2 are SNHLY and FYNNEI. The CDR3 here is CASNSRGGKLYEQYF. CDR3 sequence (DNA): TGTGCCAGCAACTCAAGGGGGGGGAAACTTTACGAGCAGTACTTC.

This sequence joins TRBV28 and TRBJ1-2; D is undetermined. Trimming pared 7 bases from V and 4 bases from J, leaving 13 bases between. Germline CDR1 and CDR2: MDHEN and SYDVKM. This CDR3 spans 13 amino acids. CDR3 loop: CASIGREIYGYTF. CDR3 bases: TGTGCCAGCATAGGGAGGGAGATCTATGGCTACACCTTC.

The chain recombines TRBV27 with TRBJ1-6, with 7 bases fitting TRBD1. Germline assignment: CDR1 MNHEY and CDR2 SMNVEV (reference sequence). After removal of 5 bases from V and 7 bases from J, the junction contained 8 bases not matched to a gene. CDR3 size: 15 residues. The CDR3: CASSPWDSANSPLHF. CDR3 DNA sequence: TGTGCCAGCAGTCCCTGGGACAGCGCAAATTCACCCCTCCACTTT.

The V gene is TRBV4-2, the J gene TRBJ2-3; D not resolved. Germline V lookup: CDR1 LGHNA, CDR2 YNFKEQ. The V and J ends lost 4 bases and 0 bases respectively, with 11 bases between them. The CDR3 runs to 15 residues. DNA for the CDR3: TGTGCCAGCAGCCCACTCGAATCCAGCACAGATACGCAGTATTTT. This gives the protein CASSPLESSTDTQYF.

The chain is built from TRBV4-3 and TRBJ2-1, with 9 bases identical to TRBD2. V gave up 5 bases and J gave up 5 bases; unmatched junction bases: 7. This CDR3 has 15 amino acids. Germline V CDR1 and CDR2: LGHNA, YSLEER. Written as DNA, the CDR3 is TGCGCCAGCAGCTTTAGCGGGAGCACCGACAATGAGCAGTTCTTC. It yields the protein CASSFSGSTDNEQFF.

The CDR3 is CASSPGGRRSYNEQFF. Written as DNA, the CDR3 is TGTGCCAGCAGCCCCGGTGGGAGAAGGTCCTACAATGAGCAGTTCTTC. The rearrangement links TRBV7-3 to TRBJ2-1; TRBD2 might be the D (5 bases). This CDR3 is built from 16 residues. V gave up 5 bases and J gave up 1 base, with 15 bases separating them. The germline CDR1 and CDR2 sequences are SGHTA and FQGTGA.

This clone was recorded only once. The chain joins TRBV3-1 (or the pseudogene TRBV3-2) to TRBJ1-5; weak D call: TRBD1 (6 bases). CDR1 and CDR2 from the germline V gene are LGHDT and YNNKEL (reference sequence). V gave up 0 bases and J gave up 9 bases, with 9 bases separating them. CDR3 length equals 13 residues. This CDR3 reads CASSQDQGGPQHF. The CDR3 region has the DNA TGTGCCAGCAGCCAAGATCAAGGGGGGCCCCAGCATTTT.

The rearrangement joins TRBV3-1 (or the pseudogene TRBV3-2) to TRBJ2-2, with 9 bases matching TRBD2. The CDR3 extends over 19 amino acids. The V segment lost 5 bases and the J segment 0 bases; nucleotides outside the gene matches: 13. CDR1 is LGHDT and CDR2 is YNNKEL in the germline V gene (reference sequence). CDR3 DNA sequence: TGTGCCAGCAGCTTTCGACTAGCGGTAAGGACCGCGAACACCGGGGAGCTGTTTTTT. It yields the protein CASSFRLAVRTANTGELFF.

The chain is built from TRBV5-5 and TRBJ2-2; 10 positions match TRBD2. The CDR3 runs 16 residues. Germline trimming cut 2 bases from V and 7 bases from J; bases unmatched to any gene: 8. Germline lookup yields CDR1 SGHKS and CDR2 YYEKEE (reference sequence). The CDR3: CASSLRTSGGVGELFF. The DNA for the CDR3 is TGTGCCAGCAGCTTAAGGACTAGCGGAGGGGTCGGGGAGCTGTTTTTT.